One sample yielded the 20 T cell receptor beta chains listed below, sequenced in a study of beta chain features in type 1 diabetes. Study-wide points: Shorter TCRB CDR3s, moderately but significantly so, marked every one of the four CD4+ subsets in Type 1 diabetes patients.

Their target antigens are unknown. What was sequenced were expressed TCRB transcripts, since all of the isolated RNA had been reverse transcribed. This table comes from immunoSEQ multiplex PCR, and its TCRdb copy is limited to in-frame clones, with some not included. The sample includes hundreds of thousands of clones, under 15% of them seen just once. Sequencing was done on a sample of naive CD4+ T cells from blood. The source is a man aged 18 to 35 with type 1 diabetes.

The chain uses TRBV28 and TRBJ2-7; the match to TRBD2 covers 9 bases. Germline V lookup: CDR1 MDHEN, CDR2 SYDVKM. The CDR3 is made up of 17 amino acids. The V segment lost 4 bases and the J segment 0 bases; nucleotides outside the gene matches: 10. CDR3 sequence: CASSSAFSGGLSYEQYF. Here the CDR3 DNA reads TGTGCCAGCAGTTCCGCCTTTAGCGGGGGCCTCTCCTACGAGCAGTACTTC.

The rearrangement links TRBV6-1 to TRBJ2-7, with a weak D call TRBD2 (6 bases). The germline V gene encodes CDR1 MNHNS and CDR2 SASEGT. V lost 7 bases to trimming and J lost 2 bases, with 15 bases between them. This CDR3 contains 14 residues. Here the CDR3 reads CASTQKEGTYEQYF. CDR3 in DNA: TGTGCCAGCACCCAAAAGGAGGGCACCTACGAGCAGTACTTC.

Details on this clone: Compared with germline, one end of the junction differs, possibly owing to a read error. This rearrangement joins TRBV18 to TRBJ1-2; no clear D gene. Germline CDR1 KGHSH, CDR2 LQKENI. This CDR3 has 12 amino acids. CDR3 sequence reads: CASAPDESGYTF. The CDR3 DNA follows: TGTGCCAGCGCACCAGACGAATCGGGCTACACCTTC.

V gene TRBV7-2 combines with J gene TRBJ1-2; D might be TRBD1 (6 bases). CDR1 and CDR2 (germline): SGHTA, FQGNSA. The germline V and J ends were trimmed by 2 bases and 7 bases, with 14 bases remaining between them. The CDR3 is 14 residues long. The CDR3 sequence: CASSLIGTSLGYTF. CDR3 in DNA: TGTGCCAGCAGCTTAATTGGGACAAGTCTTGGCTACACCTTC.

This clone has just a few counts. The CDR3 sequence is CAIGEGLTGELFF. The CDR3 DNA reads TGTGCCATCGGAGAGGGGTTGACCGGGGAGCTGTTTTTT. V and J are TRBV10-3 and TRBJ2-2; D assignment may be TRBD1 or TRBD2 (5 bases each). V lost 8 bases and J lost 5, with 12 bases in between. The CDR3 runs 13 residues. Germline CDR1 and CDR2: ENHRY and SYGVKD.

The chain is built from TRBV4-1 and TRBJ1-2; no firm D call. This CDR3 has 13 residues. Trimming stripped 4 bases from V and 3 bases from J, with 9 bases between. CDR1 and CDR2 from the germline V gene are MGHRA and YSYEKL. The CDR3 DNA reads TGCGCCAGCAGCCTATCGGGGTACTATGGCTACACCTTC. It translates to CASSLSGYYGYTF.

The V and J genes are TRBV18 and TRBJ2-7; 9 bases line up with TRBD1. There are 12 residues in the CDR3. After removal of 4 bases from V and 6 bases from J, the junction contained 1 base not matched to a gene. Germline V gene sequence: CDR1 KGHSH, CDR2 LQKENI. CDR3 protein: CASSRQGGEQYF. The CDR3 DNA reads as TGTGCCAGCTCACGACAGGGGGGCGAGCAGTACTTC.

The CDR3 sequence is CASSLERGHYGYTF. The CDR3, as DNA: TGCGCCAGCAGCTTGGAGCGGGGACACTATGGCTACACCTTC. V gene TRBV5-1 combines with J gene TRBJ1-2; possibly TRBD1 for D (5 bases). Trimming stripped 0 bases from V and 3 bases from J, with 9 bases between. This CDR3 is built from 14 residues. The germline gives CDR1 SGHRS, CDR2 YFSETQ.

V usage is TRBV10-3 and J usage is TRBJ2-2; no definite D call. The ends were cut back, 6 bases at V and 3 bases at J, with 2 bases in the middle. Germline CDR1 ENHRY, CDR2 SYGVKD. CDR3 length equals 11 residues. CDR3 protein: CAIRDTGELFF. CDR3 coding DNA: TGTGCCATCAGGGACACCGGGGAGCTGTTTTTT.

The rearrangement links TRBV6-5 to TRBJ1-1; D may be TRBD1 (5 bases). Trimming removed 2 bases from V and 4 bases from J, with 14 bases in between. Germline V gene sequence: CDR1 MNHEY, CDR2 SVGAGI. This CDR3 comprises 15 residues. The CDR3 reads CASSYDGTAGTEAFF. The CDR3 nucleotides read TGTGCCAGCAGTTACGACGGGACTGCGGGCACTGAAGCTTTCTTT.

This chain links TRBV30 with TRBJ2-2; D unresolved. The germline CDR1 and CDR2 sequences are GTSNPN and SVGIG (reference sequence). Trimming pared 0 bases from V and 6 bases from J, leaving 8 bases between. The CDR3 extends over 13 amino acids. CDR3: CAWSVKSPGELFF. In nucleotides, the CDR3 is TGTGCCTGGAGTGTCAAGAGTCCCGGGGAGCTGTTTTTT.

J is TRBJ2-3 and V is TRBV18; 11 nucleotides align to TRBD2. This CDR3 has 15 amino acids. Per the germline V gene, CDR1 is KGHSH and CDR2 is LQKENI. Germline trimming cut 3 bases from V and 3 bases from J; bases unmatched to any gene: 2. CDR3 nucleotides: TGTGCCAGCTCACCCGGGACTAGCGGAACAGATACGCAGTATTTT. Translation gives CASSPGTSGTDTQYF. Full variable domain (remainder filled in from reference TRBV18 and TRBJ2-3): NAGVMQNPRHLVRRRGQEARLRCSPMKGHSHVYWYRQLPEEGLKFMVYLQKENIIDESGMPKERFSAEFPKEGPSILRIQQVVRGDSAAYFCASSPGTSGTDTQYFGPGTRLTVL.

A remark on this clone: The sample has other DNA sequences that encode this CDR3 too. V and J are TRBV11-3 and TRBJ2-3, with no clear D. The V gene lost 5 bases and the J gene lost 0 bases, with 3 bases spanning the gap. CDR3 length: 12 residues. Germline V gene sequence: CDR1 SGHNT, CDR2 YENEEA. CDR3 sequence reads: CASSQSTDTQYF. For the CDR3, the DNA is TGTGCCAGCAGCCAAAGCACAGATACGCAGTATTTT.

The V and J genes are TRBV5-6 and TRBJ2-7; 7 nucleotides align to TRBD1. The CDR3 spans 15 residues. J gave up 0 bases and V 3 bases, and 6 bases lay outside the gene matches. Germline CDR1 reads SGHDT; CDR2 reads YYEEEE. The CDR3 DNA is TGTGCCAGCAGCTCTGCAGGGGGTGTCTCCTACGAGCAGTACTTC. Protein sequence: CASSSAGGVSYEQYF.

V and J are TRBV6-1 and TRBJ1-4, with TRBD1 matching 8 bases. The CDR3 totals 16 residues. J lost 6 bases, V lost 4 bases, and 10 bases had no gene match. The germline CDR1 and CDR2 sequences are MNHNS and SASEGT. The CDR3 region is CASSGGRDRTYEKLFF. CDR3 DNA: TGTGCCAGCAGTGGAGGCCGGGACAGGACTTATGAAAAACTGTTTTTT.

This chain joins TRBV30 and TRBJ1-2; a weak D match, TRBD1 (5 bases). The CDR3 sequence is 14 residues long. Germline loops: CDR1 GTSNPN, CDR2 SVGIG (reference sequence). The V end lost 0 bases, the J end lost 3 bases, and 11 bases lay between the germline ends. CDR3 coding DNA: TGTGCCTGGAGTGTACCAGGGTGGGACTATGGCTACACCTTC. Protein sequence: CAWSVPGWDYGYTF.

This clone occurred a few times. The chain is built from TRBV4-2 and TRBJ2-3; D gene uncertain. CDR1 is LGHNA, CDR2 YNFKEQ, per germline. The V end was cut by 0 bases, the J end by 2 bases, with 12 bases between. The CDR3 has 16 amino acids. The CDR3 protein is CASSQDYPLPTDTQYF. The CDR3 bases are TGTGCCAGCAGCCAAGATTACCCTCTACCCACAGATACGCAGTATTTT.

This clone has only a few counts. V usage is TRBV27 and J usage is TRBJ2-2; the match to TRBD2 covers 7 bases. J was trimmed by 4 bases and V by 7 bases; bases with no gene match: 6. The CDR3 consists of 14 residues. CDR1 and CDR2 (germline): MNHEY, SMNVEV (reference sequence). For the CDR3, the DNA is TGTGCCAGCAAGAGACTAGCTCTCACCGGGGAGCTGTTTTTT. It encodes CASKRLALTGELFF.

This clone has only a few counts. The genes are TRBV5-4 and TRBJ1-2; 9 nucleotides line up with TRBD1. Germline CDR1 is SGHNT and CDR2 is YYREEE (reference sequence). There are 15 residues in the CDR3. Germline trimming cut 4 bases from V and 0 bases from J; bases unmatched to any gene: 4. CDR3 coding DNA: TGTGCCAGCAGCCCAGGACAGGGGTCTAACTATGGCTACACCTTC. This gives the protein CASSPGQGSNYGYTF. Using reference TRBV5-4 and TRBJ1-2 for the parts outside the CDR3, the full variable domain is ETGVTQSPTHLIKTRGQQVTLRCSSQSGHNTVSWYQQALGQGPQFIFQYYREEENGRGNFPPRFSGLQFPNYSSELNVNALELDDSALYLCASSPGQGSNYGYTFGSGTRLTVV.

This clone was seen more than once but under ten times. Other DNA sequences in the sample encode the same CDR3. The rearrangement uses TRBV4-1 and TRBJ2-5; D gene ambiguous. The CDR3 is made up of 13 amino acids. Germline V lookup: CDR1 MGHRA, CDR2 YSYEKL. V gave up 1 base and J gave up 5 bases, with 8 bases separating them. In nucleotides, the CDR3 is TGCGCCAGCAGCCAAGGTGGGCGGGAGACCCAGTACTTC. Translating gives CASSQGGRETQYF.